A selection of T cell receptor beta chains follows, all from one sample in a study of T cell repertoires in aging, cancer and after chemotherapy. TCRdb called the multiplex PCR reads again in MiXCR, with one record for every CDR3 protein. The sample records about 13,000 distinct CDR3 sequences, around 30% being singletons. The sequencing sample was made of blood. The origin of the receptors is a human donor with a blood cancer. Each CDR3 is given with its conserved first and last residue. D genes are given only for firm matches. A row's size may be missing; if present it is once, few, many or a size class.

size,J,V,D,DNA,CDR3
NA,TRBJ2-5,TRBV11-2,TRBD1,TGTGCCAGCAGCTTAACGGGACAGGGGGCCGAGACCCAGTACTTC,CASSLTGQGAETQYF
NA,TRBJ2-3,TRBV5-1,TRBD1,TGCGCCAGCAGGCCTGACAGGGGAGTTACAGATACGCAGTATTTT,CASRPDRGVTDTQYF
NA,TRBJ2-7,TRBV20-1,NA,TGCAGTGCTGGGATTATAGTCAAAGGCTACGAGCAGTACTTC,CSAGIIVKGYEQYF
NA,TRBJ2-3,TRBV12-3/TRBV12-4,TRBD2,TGTGCCAGCAGTTTAGGCGGCGTTGCGGGGGGTAATACGCAGTATTTT,CASSLGGVAGGNTQYF
NA,TRBJ1-1,TRBV6-5,NA,TGTGCCAGCAGCCTGGGACGGATGAACACTGAAGCTTTCTTT,CASSLGRMNTEAFF
few,TRBJ1-1,TRBV18,NA,TGTGCCAGCTCAGCCGGGCTTCTCGCGGCTGAAGCTTTCTTT,CASSAGLLAAEAFF
NA,TRBJ1-4,TRBV7-2,NA,TGTGCCAGCAGCTTAGACGGTAGAAGTGAAAAACTGTTTTTT,CASSLDGRSEKLFF
NA,TRBJ2-3,TRBV15,TRBD2,TGTGCCACCAGCAGAGCTACCGGGACTAGCGGTTACACAGATACGCAGTATTTT,CATSRATGTSGYTDTQYF
medium-sized,TRBJ2-1,TRBV27,TRBD1,TGTGCCAGCAGTTACGGGACAGGGCCCTACAATGAGCAGTTCTTC,CASSYGTGPYNEQFF
NA,TRBJ1-1,TRBV5-1,NA,TGCGCCAGCAGCCCGGCGGGGCGCGGATTAACTGAAGCTTTCTTT,CASSPAGRGLTEAFF
many,TRBJ2-4,TRBV15,NA,TGTGCCACCAGCAGAGAGGGGGGCGTGGGCATTCAGTACTTC,CATSREGGVGIQYF
few,TRBJ2-2,TRBV5-1,NA,TGCGCCAGCAGCTCGACCTCGAACACCGGGGAGCTGTTTTTT,CASSSTSNTGELFF
NA,TRBJ1-1,TRBV5-5,NA,TGTGCCAGCGACGGAGGTCACGCCGGTGAAGCTTTCTTT,CASDGGHAGEAFF
medium-sized,TRBJ2-1,TRBV6-1,NA,TGTGCCAGCAGTGAACGTGGGCTTCGAAAGTTCTTC,CASSERGLRKFF
medium-sized,TRBJ2-1,TRBV29-1,NA,TGCAGCGTTGTCAGCCAAATCTTCTACAATGAGCAGTTCTTC,CSVVSQIFYNEQFF
medium-sized,TRBJ1-4,TRBV29-1,NA,TGCAGCGTTCGTGGGAATGAAAAACTGTTTTTT,CSVRGNEKLFF
medium-sized,TRBJ1-6,TRBV6-5,TRBD1,TGTGCCAGCAGATCGACAGGGGCGGGCTCACCCCTCCACTTT,CASRSTGAGSPLHF
many,TRBJ2-3,TRBV6-6,NA,TGTGCCAGCAGTTACTCGGGGGAGGGGGCTACAGATACGCAGTATTTT,CASSYSGEGATDTQYF
few,TRBJ1-5,TRBV18,NA,TGTGCCAGCTCATACGGACAGAACGTTCAGCCCCAGCATTTT,CASSYGQNVQPQHF
few,TRBJ1-5,TRBV6-5,NA,TGTGCCAGCACCGGGAGGAGTTACGCAGGGGGCAATCAGCCCCAGCATTTT,CASTGRSYAGGNQPQHF
NA,TRBJ1-1,TRBV4-3,TRBD1,TGCGCCAGCAGCCAGACAGGGGATGAAGCTTTCTTT,CASSQTGDEAFF
NA,TRBJ2-1,TRBV25-1,TRBD1,TGTGCCAGCAGGACAGGGGGTGGCTACAATGAGCAGTTCTTC,CASRTGGGYNEQFF
medium-sized,TRBJ2-7,TRBV27,NA,TGTGCCAGCAGTTCTTCTGGACGGTCGGGCTCCTACGAGCAGTACTTC,CASSSSGRSGSYEQYF
NA,TRBJ2-1,TRBV20-1,TRBD2,TGCAGTGCCCCGACTAGCGGGAGATTGGCCCGGAGCTATGAGCAGTTCTTC,CSAPTSGRLARSYEQFF